The rows below give T cell receptor beta chains drawn from one sample of a study of T cell responses to AZD1222 COVID-19 vaccine. The method was immunoSEQ multiplex PCR; TCRdb's version includes in-frame clones alone and lacks a portion of them. The table records 150,000 to 200,000 clones, around 93% of them present only once. The starting material was peripheral blood, obtained on day 0 of AZD1222 vaccination. The source of these receptors is an adult in good health. The CDR3 runs from the conserved cysteine through the conserved F or W. The order of the fields is V gene, J gene, D gene, clone size, CDR3 DNA, CDR3 protein. A D gene is named only where the DNA matches it firmly. A row's size may be missing; if present it is once, few, many or a size class.

V gene: TRBV7-9
J gene: TRBJ1-2
D gene: NA
clone size: NA
CDR3 DNA: TGTGCCAGCAGCTTAGCTTCAATTGGGGCAGGGGATGGCTACACCTTC
CDR3 protein: CASSLASIGAGDGYTF

V gene: TRBV6-2/TRBV6-3
J gene: TRBJ2-7
D gene: NA
clone size: NA
CDR3 DNA: TGTGCCAGCAGTTCCCAGCGGCGGAGTCACTCCTACGAGCAGTACTTC
CDR3 protein: CASSSQRRSHSYEQYF

V gene: TRBV10-2
J gene: TRBJ1-1
D gene: NA
clone size: NA
CDR3 DNA: TGCGCCAGCAGTCCCGGGACCTTGGGCACTGAAGCTTTCTTT
CDR3 protein: CASSPGTLGTEAFF

V gene: TRBV28
J gene: TRBJ2-2
D gene: NA
clone size: once
CDR3 DNA: TGTGCCAGCAGTTTATTTACCGGGAGTGGCACCGGGGAGCTGTTTTTT
CDR3 protein: CASSLFTGSGTGELFF

V gene: TRBV5-1
J gene: TRBJ2-1
D gene: TRBD2
clone size: NA
CDR3 DNA: TGCGCCAGCAGCTTGGAACCCTGGCTAGCGGGAGGAAATGAGCAGTTCTTC
CDR3 protein: CASSLEPWLAGGNEQFF

V gene: TRBV9
J gene: TRBJ2-7
D gene: NA
clone size: NA
CDR3 DNA: TGTGCCAGCAGCGTAGGTGAGCTAGCGCCCTACGAGCAGTACTTC
CDR3 protein: CASSVGELAPYEQYF

V gene: TRBV9
J gene: TRBJ2-2
D gene: NA
clone size: NA
CDR3 DNA: TGTGCCAGCAGCGCCAGACTAGTTAGCGACCCCGGGGAGCTGTTTTTT
CDR3 protein: CASSARLVSDPGELFF

V gene: TRBV7-6
J gene: TRBJ1-5
D gene: TRBD1
clone size: NA
CDR3 DNA: TGTGCCAGCAGCCTACGGACAGGGGGACAGCCCCAGCATTTT
CDR3 protein: CASSLRTGGQPQHF

V gene: TRBV11-2
J gene: TRBJ2-7
D gene: NA
clone size: once
CDR3 DNA: TGTGCCAGCAGCTTAGGAGGAGCCGAGCAGTACTTC
CDR3 protein: CASSLGGAEQYF

V gene: TRBV2
J gene: TRBJ1-4
D gene: TRBD1
clone size: NA
CDR3 DNA: TGTGCCAGCAGTCAATACGGGACAGGGGCTAATGAAAAACTGTTTTTT
CDR3 protein: CASSQYGTGANEKLFF

V gene: TRBV27
J gene: TRBJ2-7
D gene: TRBD2
clone size: NA
CDR3 DNA: TGTGCCAGCAGTATCATTAGAGAGCGGGAGGCGGACGAGCAGTACTTC
CDR3 protein: CASSIIREREADEQYF

V gene: TRBV24-1
J gene: TRBJ2-2
D gene: TRBD1
clone size: NA
CDR3 DNA: TGTGCCACAACTCCGGGACAGGGAATTCACGGGGAGCTGTTTTTT
CDR3 protein: CATTPGQGIHGELFF

V gene: TRBV9
J gene: TRBJ1-2
D gene: NA
clone size: NA
CDR3 DNA: TGTGCCAGCAGCTCCAGCAATAACTATGGCTACACCTTC
CDR3 protein: CASSSSNNYGYTF

V gene: TRBV19
J gene: TRBJ2-3
D gene: NA
clone size: once
CDR3 DNA: TGTGCCTCCAACCCGGGGACCAGCACAGATACGCAGTATTTT
CDR3 protein: CASNPGTSTDTQYF

V gene: TRBV18
J gene: TRBJ2-5
D gene: NA
clone size: NA
CDR3 DNA: TGTGCCAGCTCACCAGGGTCCCAAGAGACCCAGTACTTC
CDR3 protein: CASSPGSQETQYF

V gene: TRBV19
J gene: TRBJ2-3
D gene: NA
clone size: NA
CDR3 DNA: TGTGCCAGTAGTAGCGGGGAGGCAGATACGCAGTATTTT
CDR3 protein: CASSSGEADTQYF

V gene: TRBV19
J gene: TRBJ2-3
D gene: NA
clone size: once
CDR3 DNA: TGTGCCAGTAGTATCGTGCTAGCGACAGATACGCAGTATTTT
CDR3 protein: CASSIVLATDTQYF

V gene: TRBV3-1/TRBV3-2
J gene: TRBJ1-1
D gene: TRBD1
clone size: NA
CDR3 DNA: TGTGCCAGCAGCCGGACGGGACAGTTTGAAGCTTTCTTT
CDR3 protein: CASSRTGQFEAFF

V gene: TRBV6-2/TRBV6-3
J gene: TRBJ1-1
D gene: NA
clone size: NA
CDR3 DNA: TGTGCCAGCAGTTGGAGCCACACTGAAGCTTTCTTT
CDR3 protein: CASSWSHTEAFF

V gene: TRBV18
J gene: TRBJ2-7
D gene: TRBD1
clone size: NA
CDR3 DNA: TGTGCCAGCTCACCCGGGACAGGGATCGACGAGCAGTACTTC
CDR3 protein: CASSPGTGIDEQYF

V gene: TRBV6-2/TRBV6-3
J gene: TRBJ1-3
D gene: TRBD1
clone size: NA
CDR3 DNA: TGTGCCAGCAGTTCCCCGGACAGGACCTACTCTGGAAACACCATATATTTT
CDR3 protein: CASSSPDRTYSGNTIYF

V gene: TRBV7-6
J gene: TRBJ2-7
D gene: TRBD1
clone size: once
CDR3 DNA: TGTGCCAGCAGCTTAGGACAGGGGCAGCGCTACGAGCAGTACTTC
CDR3 protein: CASSLGQGQRYEQYF

V gene: TRBV6-5
J gene: TRBJ1-2
D gene: TRBD1
clone size: NA
CDR3 DNA: TGTGCCAGCAGTTTCGCCGACAGGGGCCCTAACTATGGCTACACCTTC
CDR3 protein: CASSFADRGPNYGYTF

V gene: TRBV27
J gene: TRBJ1-1
D gene: TRBD1
clone size: NA
CDR3 DNA: TGTGCCAGCAGTTTATCCCTGTACAGGGGAGGCACTGAAGCTTTCTTT
CDR3 protein: CASSLSLYRGGTEAFF

V gene: TRBV13
J gene: TRBJ2-2
D gene: NA
clone size: NA
CDR3 DNA: TGTGCCAGCAGCTTCGGCATAAAGAACACCGGGGAGCTGTTTTTT
CDR3 protein: CASSFGIKNTGELFF

V gene: TRBV5-1
J gene: TRBJ2-7
D gene: NA
clone size: NA
CDR3 DNA: TGCGCCAGCAGCCTGTTCCACGACGAGCAGTACTTC
CDR3 protein: CASSLFHDEQYF

V gene: TRBV5-1
J gene: TRBJ2-7
D gene: NA
clone size: NA
CDR3 DNA: TGCGCCAGCAGCTTGGACAGCCGATACGAGCAGTACTTC
CDR3 protein: CASSLDSRYEQYF

V gene: TRBV5-1
J gene: TRBJ1-1
D gene: NA
clone size: NA
CDR3 DNA: TGCGCCAGCAGCCAAAAACCCAGGAACTCTGAAGCTTTCTTT
CDR3 protein: CASSQKPRNSEAFF

V gene: TRBV12-3/TRBV12-4
J gene: TRBJ2-7
D gene: TRBD2
clone size: NA
CDR3 DNA: TGTGCCAGCAGCTATAGCGGGACCTACGAGCAGTACTTC
CDR3 protein: CASSYSGTYEQYF

V gene: TRBV7-9
J gene: TRBJ1-1
D gene: NA
clone size: NA
CDR3 DNA: TGTGCCAGCAGCTCTTTATCAGGGCTAGGCACTGAAGCTTTCTTT
CDR3 protein: CASSSLSGLGTEAFF

V gene: TRBV9
J gene: TRBJ1-3
D gene: TRBD1
clone size: NA
CDR3 DNA: TGTGCCAGCAGCGTAGGGCTAGACAGGGCGAACACCATATATTTT
CDR3 protein: CASSVGLDRANTIYF

V gene: TRBV9
J gene: TRBJ1-1
D gene: NA
clone size: NA
CDR3 DNA: TGTGCCAGCAGCCTAGTAGAGGGTGCGAACACTGAAGCTTTCTTT
CDR3 protein: CASSLVEGANTEAFF

V gene: TRBV28
J gene: TRBJ1-5
D gene: NA
clone size: NA
CDR3 DNA: TGTGCCAGCGCCTCCTGGGGCAATCAGCCCCAGCATTTT
CDR3 protein: CASASWGNQPQHF

V gene: TRBV27
J gene: TRBJ2-1
D gene: TRBD1
clone size: NA
CDR3 DNA: TGTGCCAGCAGTCCAGGGGGCGTTGAGCAGTTCTTC
CDR3 protein: CASSPGGVEQFF

V gene: TRBV7-9
J gene: TRBJ2-5
D gene: NA
clone size: NA
CDR3 DNA: TGTGCCAGCAGCCGACGAAATTTAGGCCAAGAGACCCAGTACTTC
CDR3 protein: CASSRRNLGQETQYF

V gene: TRBV3-1/TRBV3-2
J gene: TRBJ1-5
D gene: NA
clone size: NA
CDR3 DNA: TGTGCCAGCAGCCAAGGCGAGCAGCCCCAGCATTTT
CDR3 protein: CASSQGEQPQHF

V gene: TRBV5-8
J gene: TRBJ1-5
D gene: NA
clone size: NA
CDR3 DNA: TGTGCCAGCAGCTTGTTTATGGGGGATATGAATCAGCCCCAGCATTTT
CDR3 protein: CASSLFMGDMNQPQHF

V gene: TRBV19
J gene: TRBJ2-7
D gene: NA
clone size: NA
CDR3 DNA: TGTGCCAGTAGTATGGCACCAGTCCCGCACGAGCAGTACTTC
CDR3 protein: CASSMAPVPHEQYF

V gene: TRBV28
J gene: TRBJ1-5
D gene: TRBD1
clone size: NA
CDR3 DNA: TGTGCCAGCAGTCCGGGACAGGGGTCCGGCGGGGGCAATCAGCCCCAGCATTTT
CDR3 protein: CASSPGQGSGGGNQPQHF

V gene: TRBV12-3/TRBV12-4
J gene: TRBJ1-2
D gene: TRBD1
clone size: NA
CDR3 DNA: TGTGCCAGCAGACAGCAGGGGGCCGTTGGCTACACCTTC
CDR3 protein: CASRQQGAVGYTF

V gene: TRBV15
J gene: TRBJ2-1
D gene: TRBD2
clone size: NA
CDR3 DNA: TGTGCCACCAGCAGAGATGTGGGCGGGAGGAGTGAGCAGTTCTTC
CDR3 protein: CATSRDVGGRSEQFF

V gene: TRBV5-6
J gene: TRBJ1-2
D gene: TRBD1
clone size: NA
CDR3 DNA: TGTGCCAGCAGCTTCCAAATACAGACAGGGAGGGGCTACACCTTC
CDR3 protein: CASSFQIQTGRGYTF

V gene: TRBV28
J gene: TRBJ1-2
D gene: NA
clone size: once
CDR3 DNA: TGTGCCAGCAAGTGGGACGGGTCCGCCTATGGCTACACCTTC
CDR3 protein: CASKWDGSAYGYTF

V gene: TRBV7-2
J gene: TRBJ1-5
D gene: TRBD1
clone size: NA
CDR3 DNA: TGTGCCAGCAGGGGACAGGGGAACAATCAGCCCCAGCATTTT
CDR3 protein: CASRGQGNNQPQHF

V gene: TRBV7-7
J gene: TRBJ2-7
D gene: NA
clone size: NA
CDR3 DNA: TGTGCTAGCAGCTTAGGTTCCTACCCCGGCGACGAGCAGTACTTC
CDR3 protein: CASSLGSYPGDEQYF